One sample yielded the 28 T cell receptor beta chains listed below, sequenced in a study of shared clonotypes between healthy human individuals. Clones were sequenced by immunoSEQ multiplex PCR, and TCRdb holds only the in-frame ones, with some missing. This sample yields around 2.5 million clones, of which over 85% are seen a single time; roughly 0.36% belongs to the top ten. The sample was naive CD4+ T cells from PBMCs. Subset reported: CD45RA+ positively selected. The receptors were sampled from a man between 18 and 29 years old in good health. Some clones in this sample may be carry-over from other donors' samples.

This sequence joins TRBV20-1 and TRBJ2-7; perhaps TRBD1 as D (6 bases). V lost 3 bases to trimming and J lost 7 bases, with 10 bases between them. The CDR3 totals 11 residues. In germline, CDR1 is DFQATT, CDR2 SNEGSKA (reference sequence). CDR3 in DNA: TGCAGTGCTAGGCCCGGACAGGAGCAGTACTTC. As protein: CSARPGQEQYF.

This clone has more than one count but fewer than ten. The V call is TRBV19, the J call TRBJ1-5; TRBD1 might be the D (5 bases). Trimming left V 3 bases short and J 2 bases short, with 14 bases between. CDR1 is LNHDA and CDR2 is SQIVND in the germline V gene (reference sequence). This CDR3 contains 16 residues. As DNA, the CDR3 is TGTGCCAGTAGTATCAACGGGGCTGGGGGCAATCAGCCCCAGCATTTT. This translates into CASSINGAGGNQPQHF.

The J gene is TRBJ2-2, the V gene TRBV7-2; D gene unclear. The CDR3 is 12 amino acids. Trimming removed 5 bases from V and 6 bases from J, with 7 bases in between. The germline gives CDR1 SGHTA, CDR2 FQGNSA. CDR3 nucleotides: TGTGCCAGCAGCACCTATTCCGGGGAGCTGTTTTTT. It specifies CASSTYSGELFF. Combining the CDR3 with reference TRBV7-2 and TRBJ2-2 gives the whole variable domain GAGVSQSPSNKVTEKGKDVELRCDPISGHTALYWYRQSLGQGLEFLIYFQGNSAPDKSGLPSDRFSAERTGGSVSTLTIQRTQQEDSAVYLCASSTYSGELFFGEGSRLTVL.

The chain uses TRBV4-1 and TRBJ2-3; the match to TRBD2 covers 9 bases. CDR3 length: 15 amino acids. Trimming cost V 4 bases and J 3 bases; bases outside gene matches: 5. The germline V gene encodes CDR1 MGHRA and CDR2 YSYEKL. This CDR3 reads CASSPGLARTDTQYF. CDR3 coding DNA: TGCGCCAGCAGCCCCGGACTAGCGAGAACAGATACGCAGTATTTT.

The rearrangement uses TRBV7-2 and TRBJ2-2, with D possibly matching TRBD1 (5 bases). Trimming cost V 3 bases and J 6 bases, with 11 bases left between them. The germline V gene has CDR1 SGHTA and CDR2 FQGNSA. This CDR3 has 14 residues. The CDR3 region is CASSLTRDPGELFF. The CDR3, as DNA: TGTGCCAGCAGCTTGACCAGGGATCCCGGGGAGCTGTTTTTT.

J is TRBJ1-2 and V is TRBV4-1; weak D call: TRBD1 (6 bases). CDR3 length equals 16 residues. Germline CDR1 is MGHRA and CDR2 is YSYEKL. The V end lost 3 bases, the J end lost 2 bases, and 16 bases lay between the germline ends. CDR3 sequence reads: CASSHKGGGKNYGYTF. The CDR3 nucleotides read TGCGCCAGCAGCCACAAGGGGGGGGGAAAAAACTATGGCTACACCTTC.

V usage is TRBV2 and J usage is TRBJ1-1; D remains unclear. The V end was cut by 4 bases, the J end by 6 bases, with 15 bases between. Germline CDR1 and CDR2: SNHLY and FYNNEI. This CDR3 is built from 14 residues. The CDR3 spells CASSAHLVGAEAFF. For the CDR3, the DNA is TGTGCCAGCAGTGCCCATCTCGTTGGGGCTGAAGCTTTCTTT. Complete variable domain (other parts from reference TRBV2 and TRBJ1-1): EPEVTQTPSHQVTQMGQEVILRCVPISNHLYFYWYRQILGQKVEFLVSFYNNEISEKSEIFDDQFSVERPDGSNFTLKIRSTKLEDSAMYFCASSAHLVGAEAFFGQGTRLTVV.

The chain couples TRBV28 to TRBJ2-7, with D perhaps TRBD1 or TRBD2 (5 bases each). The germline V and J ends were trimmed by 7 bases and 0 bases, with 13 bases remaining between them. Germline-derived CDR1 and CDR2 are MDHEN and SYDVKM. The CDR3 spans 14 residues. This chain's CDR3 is CASTRDGRSYEQYF. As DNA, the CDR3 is TGTGCCAGCACGAGGGACGGCCGCTCCTACGAGCAGTACTTC.

The CDR3 region has the DNA TGTGCCAGCAGCCGATTAACTAGCGGCCACGGCGGGGAGCTGTTTTTT. It specifies CASSRLTSGHGGELFF. The chain combines TRBV7-9 with TRBJ2-2; 8 bases line up with TRBD2. Germline lookup yields CDR1 SEHNR and CDR2 FQNEAQ (reference sequence). CDR3 length: 16 amino acids. J gave up 7 bases and V 5 bases, and 12 bases lay outside the gene matches.

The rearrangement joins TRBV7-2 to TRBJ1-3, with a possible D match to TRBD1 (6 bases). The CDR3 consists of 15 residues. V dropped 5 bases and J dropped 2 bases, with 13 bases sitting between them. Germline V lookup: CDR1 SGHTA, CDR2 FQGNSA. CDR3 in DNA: TGTGCCAGCAGCGTCCAGGGGACTGCTGGAAACACCATATATTTT. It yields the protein CASSVQGTAGNTIYF.

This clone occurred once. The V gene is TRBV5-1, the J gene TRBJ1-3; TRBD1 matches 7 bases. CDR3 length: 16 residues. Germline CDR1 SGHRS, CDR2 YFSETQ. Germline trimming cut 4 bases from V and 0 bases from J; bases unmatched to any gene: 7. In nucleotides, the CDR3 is TGCGCCAGCAGCGACGGGACAGTCAACTCTGGAAACACCATATATTTT. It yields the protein CASSDGTVNSGNTIYF.

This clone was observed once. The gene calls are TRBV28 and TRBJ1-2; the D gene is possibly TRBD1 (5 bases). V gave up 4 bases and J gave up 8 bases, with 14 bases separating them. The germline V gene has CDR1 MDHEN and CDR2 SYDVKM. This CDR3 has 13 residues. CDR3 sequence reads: CASSSPQGYGYTF. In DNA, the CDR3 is TGTGCCAGCAGTTCTCCTCAGGGTTACGGCTACACCTTC.

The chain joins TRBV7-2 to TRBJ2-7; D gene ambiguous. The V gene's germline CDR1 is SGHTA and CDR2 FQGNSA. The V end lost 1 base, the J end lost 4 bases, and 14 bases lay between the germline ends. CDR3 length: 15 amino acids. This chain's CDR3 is CASSLGGRFAYEQYF. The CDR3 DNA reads TGTGCCAGCAGCTTAGGCGGTAGGTTCGCTTACGAGCAGTACTTC.

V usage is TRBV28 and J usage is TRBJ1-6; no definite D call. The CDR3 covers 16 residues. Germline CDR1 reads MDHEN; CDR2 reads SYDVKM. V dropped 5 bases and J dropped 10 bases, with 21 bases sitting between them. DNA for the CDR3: TGTGCCAGCAGTGATTCTCGGACTCGGAAGGGATCACCCCTCCACTTT. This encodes CASSDSRTRKGSPLHF.

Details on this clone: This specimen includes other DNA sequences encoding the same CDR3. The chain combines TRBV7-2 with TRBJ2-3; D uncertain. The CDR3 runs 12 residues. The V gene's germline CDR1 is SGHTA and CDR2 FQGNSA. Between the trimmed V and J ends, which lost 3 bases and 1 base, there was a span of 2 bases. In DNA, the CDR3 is TGTGCCAGCAGCTTCGGCACAGATACGCAGTATTTT. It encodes CASSFGTDTQYF.

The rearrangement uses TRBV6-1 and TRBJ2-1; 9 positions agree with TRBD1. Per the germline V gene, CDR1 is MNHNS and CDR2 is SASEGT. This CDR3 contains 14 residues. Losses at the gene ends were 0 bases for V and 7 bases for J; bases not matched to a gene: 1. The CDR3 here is CASSEADRGNEQFF. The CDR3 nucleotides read TGTGCCAGCAGTGAAGCGGACAGGGGAAATGAGCAGTTCTTC.

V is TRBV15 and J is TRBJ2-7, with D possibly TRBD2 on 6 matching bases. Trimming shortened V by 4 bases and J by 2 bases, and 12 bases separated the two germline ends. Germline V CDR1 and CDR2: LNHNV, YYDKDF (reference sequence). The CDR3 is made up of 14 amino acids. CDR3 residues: CATSKTSATYEQYF. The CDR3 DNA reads TGTGCCACCAGCAAGACTAGTGCGACCTACGAGCAGTACTTC. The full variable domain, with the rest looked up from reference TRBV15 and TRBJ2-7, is DAMVIQNPRYQVTQFGKPVTLSCSQTLNHNVMYWYQQKSSQAPKLLFHYYDKDFNNEADTPDNFQSRRPNTSFCFLDIRSPGLGDTAMYLCATSKTSATYEQYFGPGTRLTVT.

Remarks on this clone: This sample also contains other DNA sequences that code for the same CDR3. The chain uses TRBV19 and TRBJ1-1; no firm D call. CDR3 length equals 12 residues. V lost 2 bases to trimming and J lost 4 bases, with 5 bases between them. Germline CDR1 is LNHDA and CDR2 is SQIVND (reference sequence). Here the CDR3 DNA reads TGTGCCAGTAGTATACGGGGCACTGAAGCTTTCTTT. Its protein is CASSIRGTEAFF.

In nucleotides, the CDR3 is TGTGCCAGTAGTGAGCAGAACACCGGGGAGCTGTTTTTT. Translated, it gives CASSEQNTGELFF. The chain is built from TRBV19 and TRBJ2-2; D not certain. Germline CDR1 reads LNHDA; CDR2 reads SQIVND (reference sequence). The CDR3 sequence is 13 residues long. V lost 5 bases and J lost 1, with 5 bases in between.

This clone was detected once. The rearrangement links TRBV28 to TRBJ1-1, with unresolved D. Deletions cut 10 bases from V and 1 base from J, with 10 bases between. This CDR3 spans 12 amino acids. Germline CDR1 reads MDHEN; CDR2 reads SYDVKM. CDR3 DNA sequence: TGTGCCACCTATATAGCGAACACTGAAGCTTTCTTT. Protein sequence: CATYIANTEAFF.

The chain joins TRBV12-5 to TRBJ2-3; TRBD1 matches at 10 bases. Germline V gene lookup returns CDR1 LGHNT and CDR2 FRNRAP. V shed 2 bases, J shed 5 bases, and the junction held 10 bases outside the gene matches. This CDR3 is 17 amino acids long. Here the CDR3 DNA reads TGTGCTAGTGGTTTGCCCGGGACAGGGGAGTCGGTAGATACGCAGTATTTT. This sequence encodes CASGLPGTGESVDTQYF.

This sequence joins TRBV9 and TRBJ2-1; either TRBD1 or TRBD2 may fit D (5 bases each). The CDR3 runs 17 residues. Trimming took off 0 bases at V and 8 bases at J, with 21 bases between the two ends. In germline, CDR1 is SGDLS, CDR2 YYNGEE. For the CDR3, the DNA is TGTGCCAGCAGCGTAGATCAGGGCCACAAGACCGGGGATGAGCAGTTCTTC. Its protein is CASSVDQGHKTGDEQFF. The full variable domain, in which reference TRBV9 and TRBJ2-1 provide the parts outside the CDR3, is DSGVTQTPKHLITATGQRVTLRCSPRSGDLSVYWYQQSLDQGLQFLIQYYNGEERAKGNILERFSAQQFPDLHSELNLSSLELGDSALYFCASSVDQGHKTGDEQFFGPGTRLTVL.

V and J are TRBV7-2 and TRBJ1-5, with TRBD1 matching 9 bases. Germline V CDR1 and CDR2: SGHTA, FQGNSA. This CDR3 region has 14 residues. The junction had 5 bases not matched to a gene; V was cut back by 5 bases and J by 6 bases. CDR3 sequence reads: CASSTRQGGQPQHF. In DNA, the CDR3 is TGTGCCAGCAGCACCCGACAGGGGGGTCAGCCCCAGCATTTT.

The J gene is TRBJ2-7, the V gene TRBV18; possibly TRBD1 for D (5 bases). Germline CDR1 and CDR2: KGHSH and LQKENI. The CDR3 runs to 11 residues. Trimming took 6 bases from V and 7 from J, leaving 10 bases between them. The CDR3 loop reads CASSPDKEQYF. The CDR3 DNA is TGTGCCAGCTCGCCGGACAAGGAGCAGTACTTC.

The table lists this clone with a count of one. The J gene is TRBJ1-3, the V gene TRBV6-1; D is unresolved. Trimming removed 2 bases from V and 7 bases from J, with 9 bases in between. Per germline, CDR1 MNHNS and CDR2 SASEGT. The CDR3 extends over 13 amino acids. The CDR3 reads CASSELAGNTIYF. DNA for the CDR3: TGTGCCAGCAGTGAACTGGCGGGGAACACCATATATTTT.

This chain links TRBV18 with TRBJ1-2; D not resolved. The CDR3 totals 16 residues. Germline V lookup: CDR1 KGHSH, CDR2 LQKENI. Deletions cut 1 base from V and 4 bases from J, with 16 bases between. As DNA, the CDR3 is TGTGCCAGCTCACCACTGGGCTCGGGAGGCGGCTATGGCTACACCTTC. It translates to CASSPLGSGGGYGYTF.

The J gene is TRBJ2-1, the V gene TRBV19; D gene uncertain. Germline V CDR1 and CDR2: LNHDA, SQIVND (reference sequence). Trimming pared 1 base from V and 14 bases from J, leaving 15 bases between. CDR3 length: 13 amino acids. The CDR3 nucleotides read TGTGCCAGTAGTATAGTTGGCTCGAGTTCGGAGTTCTTC. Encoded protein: CASSIVGSSSEFF.

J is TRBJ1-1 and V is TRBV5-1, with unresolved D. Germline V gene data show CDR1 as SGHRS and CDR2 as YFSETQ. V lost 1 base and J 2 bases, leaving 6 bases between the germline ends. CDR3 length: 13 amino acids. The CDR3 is CASSLSFNTEAFF. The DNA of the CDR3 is TGCGCCAGCAGCTTGTCCTTCAACACTGAAGCTTTCTTT.